Shown below are 10 T cell receptor beta chains from a single sample sequenced in a study of blood T cells in healthy people across ages. For the second PCR, which ran for roughly 7 to 11 cycles, a sample-barcoded 5' primer and a J-beta primer mix were used. TCRdb re-derived calls from the 5' RACE reads in MiXCR, one entry per CDR3 protein. The profile covers roughly 2 million distinct CDR3 sequences, with around 48% appearing a single time and less than 2.5% taken by the ten largest. Source material: blood. The receptors stem from a woman in her 40s in good health.

On this clonotype itself: One end of the junction varies from germline; a read error may be responsible. This chain joins TRBV20-1 and TRBJ2-4; D is unresolved. The last part of the DNA fits TRBJ2-7 better; the J call may be wrong. Germline V gene data show CDR1 as DFQATT and CDR2 as SNEGSKA (reference sequence). This CDR3 has 12 amino acids. CDR3 loop: CSAPRGSHEQYF. The CDR3 region has the DNA TGCAGTGCTCCTCGAGGCTCCCACGAGCAGTACTTC.

This clonotype was recorded once. The chain carries TRBV20-1 and TRBJ2-5; 10 nucleotides agree with TRBD1. Germline V lookup: CDR1 DFQATT, CDR2 SNEGSKA (reference sequence). V lost 6 bases to trimming and J lost 5 bases; unmatched junction nucleotides: 9. The CDR3 contains 14 residues. The CDR3 is CSAPGQGVVETQYF. In DNA, the CDR3 is TGCAGTGCGCCAGGACAGGGGGTTGTCGAGACCCAGTACTTC.

V and J are TRBV6-5 and TRBJ2-1; unclear D gene. Trimming cost V 0 bases and J 12 bases, with 15 bases left between them. Germline CDR1 and CDR2: MNHEY and SVGAGI. The CDR3 consists of 14 residues. The CDR3 reads CASSYSESGLWQFF. The CDR3, as DNA: TGTGCCAGCAGTTACTCAGAGTCTGGGCTGTGGCAGTTCTTC.

This clonotype was counted between two and nine times. The chain carries TRBV28 and TRBJ2-3; D gene uncertain. Germline V lookup: CDR1 MDHEN, CDR2 SYDVKM. Trimming stripped 3 bases from V and 0 bases from J, with 10 bases between. The CDR3 contains 15 residues. The CDR3 protein is CASSFQLTSTDTQYF. DNA for the CDR3: TGTGCCAGCAGTTTCCAGCTAACTAGCACAGATACGCAGTATTTT.

This sequence joins TRBV11-3 and TRBJ1-6, with D uncertain. This CDR3 contains 13 residues. The germline V and J ends were trimmed by 0 bases and 9 bases, with 6 bases remaining between them. Germline V gives CDR1 SGHNT, CDR2 YENEEA. The CDR3 region is CASSLDPVSPLHF. In DNA, the CDR3 is TGTGCCAGCAGCTTAGACCCGGTTTCACCCCTCCACTTT.

The chain recombines TRBV12-3 or TRBV12-4 with TRBJ2-5; D could derive from TRBD1 or TRBD2 (5 bases each). Deletions cut 5 bases from V and 4 bases from J, with 14 bases between. The CDR3 is 14 amino acids. DNA of the CDR3: TGTGCCAGCAGTCTTGGCCGGGACCCAGAGACCCAGTACTTC. Amino acids: CASSLGRDPETQYF.

V gene TRBV28 combines with J gene TRBJ2-5; 8 nucleotides align to TRBD1. Germline values: CDR1 MDHEN, CDR2 SYDVKM. The CDR3 loop spans 16 amino acids. The V gene end was trimmed by 1 base and the J gene end by 2 bases; junction bases not matched to a gene: 6. The CDR3 DNA follows: TGTGCCAGCAGTTTATATGGACAGGGATCACAAGAGACCCAGTACTTC. It specifies CASSLYGQGSQETQYF.

This chain connects TRBV6-5 to TRBJ1-5; D unclear. The CDR3 covers 16 residues. V lost 5 bases and J 3 bases, leaving 17 bases between the germline ends. Germline V CDR1 and CDR2: MNHEY, SVGAGI. CDR3 in amino acids: CASSPDPRRINQPQHF. DNA of the CDR3: TGTGCCAGCAGTCCGGACCCTAGACGGATCAATCAGCCCCAGCATTTT.

This chain joins TRBV28 and TRBJ2-7; 8 bases line up with TRBD1. The J call may be wrong; the DNA end is better matched by TRBJ2-4. Germline CDR1 and CDR2: MDHEN and SYDVKM. The CDR3 covers 15 residues. The CDR3 sequence: CASSLQGAVENIQYF. The DNA of the CDR3 is TGTGCCAGCAGTTTACAGGGGGCTGTAGAGAACATTCAGTACTTC.

The chain couples TRBV29-1 to TRBJ2-5; 7 nucleotides agree with TRBD1. Per the germline V gene, CDR1 is SQVTM and CDR2 is ANQGSEA. This CDR3 comprises 14 residues. V gave up 4 bases and J gave up 1 base; unmatched junction bases: 6. The CDR3 here is CSVAATGFQETQYF. Here the CDR3 DNA reads TGCAGCGTTGCGGCGACAGGGTTCCAAGAGACCCAGTACTTC.